The clone carrying this T cell receptor (beta chain) was seen a single time. The CDR3 runs to 16 residues. This sample stems from a study of blood T cells in healthy people across ages. The overall study: Per two T cells, template switching captured roughly one barcoded beta molecule.

Next came a second PCR, run for about 6 to 11 cycles, which used a sample-barcoded 5' primer along with a J-beta primer mix. Each cDNA molecule was tagged by a template-switch adaptor that had 12 random nucleotides. Each CDR3 protein gets one entry after TCRdb re-called the 5' RACE reads with MiXCR. Of approximately 1.5 million distinct CDR3 sequences in the sample, 30% to 40% are singletons; the top ten hold roughly 10%. J is TRBJ1-5 and V is TRBV21-1. TRBV21-1 is shown as a pseudogene. The material sequenced was blood. The clonotype was recovered from a woman in her twenties or thirties in good health. For the CDR3, the DNA is TGTGCCAGCAGCAAAGAATGGACCTTTGGCAATCAGCCCCAGCATTTT. It is translated as CASSKEWTFGNQPQHF.